These T cell receptor beta chains were read from a single sample in a study of control samples from healthy donors and cancer patients. Assay: immunoSEQ multiplex PCR; the TCRdb copy retains only in-frame clones and omits some. The table shows about 170,000 clones, with approximately 92% occurring only once. Sequenced material: blood. These receptors all stem from a woman in her sixties or seventies in good health. Both conserved end residues are part of each CDR3. A D gene is named only where the DNA matches it firmly. Expanded clones are given a class, and other clones once, few, many or no size at all.

j_call	v_call	clone_size	d_call	cdr3_nt	cdr3_aa
TRBJ2-5	TRBV19	NA	NA	TGTGCCAGTAGTACGGGTAGTGGAGAGACCCAGTACTTC	CASSTGSGETQYF
TRBJ1-4	TRBV7-9	NA	NA	TGTGCCAGCAGCTTAGGTGCGGCAGTGGGTGAAAAACTGTTTTTT	CASSLGAAVGEKLFF
TRBJ1-1	TRBV11-3	NA	TRBD1	TGTGCCAGCAGCGAAACGGGACAGGGCAACACTGAAGCTTTCTTT	CASSETGQGNTEAFF
TRBJ2-7	TRBV25-1	NA	TRBD1	TGTGCCAGCAGGCGCGGACAGGGGGCACAGCAGTACTTC	CASRRGQGAQQYF
TRBJ1-4	TRBV2	NA	NA	TGTGCCAGCATTTTACAGCCAACTAATGAAAAACTGTTTTTT	CASILQPTNEKLFF
TRBJ2-3	TRBV5-1	NA	TRBD2	TGCGCCAGCAGCTTGGCCTTGGCTAGCGGGGGGATAAACACAGATACGCAGTATTTT	CASSLALASGGINTDTQYF
TRBJ1-4	TRBV7-9	once	NA	TGTGCCAGCAGCAGCCCGAAGAGGAGGGGACTTCCTGCAACTAATGAAAAACTGTTTTTT	CASSSPKRRGLPATNEKLFF
TRBJ2-7	TRBV2	NA	NA	TGTGCCAGCAGTCAACAGGGCACCCTCTACGAGCAGTACTTC	CASSQQGTLYEQYF
TRBJ1-3	TRBV4-2	once	NA	TGTGCCAGCAGCCAACCCCAGGGGTCGGGAAACACCATATATTTT	CASSQPQGSGNTIYF
TRBJ2-2	TRBV5-1	NA	NA	TGCGCCAGCAGCTTGTTGGGGGAGCTCACCGGGGAGCTGTTTTTT	CASSLLGELTGELFF
TRBJ1-1	TRBV28	few	NA	TGTGCCAGCAGTTTCACTGGCAGGGAGAAAGCTTTCTTT	CASSFTGREKAFF
TRBJ2-1	TRBV7-9	NA	TRBD2	TGTGCCAGCAGCATTCAAGGGGCTAGCGGGGGGGTTGGCTCCTACAATGAGCAGTTCTTC	CASSIQGASGGVGSYNEQFF
TRBJ2-7	TRBV4-3	NA	NA	TGCGCCAGCAGCCAAGATTTCGCGGGGGAGCAGTACTTC	CASSQDFAGEQYF
TRBJ2-5	TRBV5-1	NA	NA	TGCGCCAGCAGCTTAGTGGTAGGAGAGACCCAGTACTTC	CASSLVVGETQYF
TRBJ1-3	TRBV5-1	NA	NA	TGCGCCAGCAGCCGGGACCTCTCCTCTGGAAACACCATATATTTT	CASSRDLSSGNTIYF
TRBJ1-1	TRBV7-9	NA	NA	TGTGCCAGCAGCGAGGCCCAGGGGCTTGGGGCTTTCTTT	CASSEAQGLGAFF
TRBJ1-1	TRBV28	NA	NA	TGTGCCAGCAGTATGATTGGGAGTTACATGAACACTGAAGCTTTCTTT	CASSMIGSYMNTEAFF
TRBJ1-6	TRBV5-8	once	NA	TGTGCCAGCAGCTTGGTCCCGGGGGAACCCCTCCACTTT	CASSLVPGEPLHF
TRBJ1-1	TRBV7-2	NA	NA	TGTGCCAGCAGCTTAACTAAACAGCCGAACACTGAAGCTTTCTTT	CASSLTKQPNTEAFF
TRBJ1-3	TRBV4-3	NA	NA	TGCGCCAGCAGCCGATCCCCGTCCGGACCTGGAAACACCATATATTTT	CASSRSPSGPGNTIYF
TRBJ1-2	TRBV30	NA	NA	TGTGCCTGGAGTGTGGCCGGGGGCTATGGCTACACCTTC	CAWSVAGGYGYTF
TRBJ2-2	TRBV6-5	NA	NA	TGTGCCAGCAGTTACTCGGAACGAAACACCGGGGAGCTGTTTTTT	CASSYSERNTGELFF
TRBJ1-1	TRBV7-2	NA	NA	TGTGCCAGCAGCTTAGCCGCTGGAGGCACTGAAGCTTTCTTT	CASSLAAGGTEAFF
TRBJ1-6	TRBV4-3	NA	NA	TGCGCCAGCAGCCAAGATGTGGACAGCCTGAGATCACCCCTCCACTTT	CASSQDVDSLRSPLHF
TRBJ1-1	TRBV27	NA	TRBD1	TGTGCCAGCAGACTGGACAGGGGAGACGTTATGAACACTGAAGCTTTCTTT	CASRLDRGDVMNTEAFF
TRBJ2-3	TRBV7-2	NA	NA	TGTGCCAGCAGCATCCAGAGCGGACGGAACACAGATACGCAGTATTTT	CASSIQSGRNTDTQYF
TRBJ1-1	TRBV29-1	NA	NA	TGCAGCGTTCAGGTGGCATTCGCGGGCACTGAAGCTTTCTTT	CSVQVAFAGTEAFF
TRBJ1-6	TRBV5-1	NA	NA	TGCGCCAGCAGCATCCGGGCAGTCACCAGTAATTCACCCCTCCACTTT	CASSIRAVTSNSPLHF
TRBJ2-7	TRBV5-6	NA	NA	TGTGCCAGCATCTCAGGAGGGCAGGGGGGCTACGAGCAGTACTTC	CASISGGQGGYEQYF
TRBJ2-7	TRBV6-6	NA	TRBD2	TGTGCCAGCTCCCCCCCCCGGGAGGGCTCCTACGAGCAGTACTTC	CASSPPREGSYEQYF
TRBJ1-1	TRBV5-6	NA	NA	TGTGCCAGCAGCTATCGACAGATAATGAACACTGAAGCTTTCTTT	CASSYRQIMNTEAFF